The following is a TCR beta chain sequence with its context. The antigen it recognizes is unknown. No much larger clone exists at a distance of one base, and base qualities are not known. The data stem from a study of blood T cell repertoires in COVID-19 (TCRdb year 2020). About the investigation overall: The collaborator samples originated in the United States, Italy and Spain and spanned the acute and convalescent phases of COVID-19. The prospective study material was composed of cDNA or gDNA derived from T cells, B-cell-depleted T cells, or PBMCs. Subjects who had been exposed to COVID-19, were actively infected with it, or had recovered from it provided the deeply sampled blood TCRbeta repertoires that made up the dataset. The repertoires were made available in a free public database intended to serve as a resource for research on the immune response to SARS-CoV-2. Samples came from the ongoing ImmuneRACE study (first 160 participants) plus 1,254 subjects from 6 global collaborators. The sample metadata nearly always contained a de-identified subject ID, COVID-19 status, age in years and sex. HLA class I and class II types, where available, came from metadata supplied by the sample provider rather than from assay-based typing.

From V the trimming removes 5 bases and from J it removes 8 bases, while the gene matches leave 10 bases of the junction unaccounted for. Based on the germline V gene, the CDR1 and CDR2 sequences are SGHTA and FQGNSA. The CDR3 measures 15 amino acids from cysteine to phenylalanine. The only DNA kept is the CDR3, 45 bases in frame from the first base. In the prospective study, participants were about 18 to 95 years old, resided in approximately 22 geographic areas of the United States, and were enrolled through a virtual design. In the prospective study, cohorts were assigned on the basis of participant-reported clinical history obtained from a screening survey and a study questionnaire. Mobile phlebotomists in the prospective study collected whole blood, serum and a nasopharyngeal or oropharyngeal swab from every participant. Additional blood draws and questionnaires over an approximately two-month period could optionally be provided by prospective study participants. Before DNA extraction, blood samples from the prospective study were shipped at room temperature or frozen.

The immunoSEQ Assay, a bias-controlled multiplex PCR, was used to amplify TCRbeta CDR3 regions from genomic DNA. Per the authors' processing: The number of nucleated cells in each sample was estimated from the amplification of reference gene primers within the assay. To quantify the absolute abundance of each unique TCRbeta CDR3 rearrangement, sequence reads were collapsed and filtered. Productive Simpson clonality was computed per sample as the square root of Simpson's diversity index over productive rearrangements. Entries here come from immuneACCESS through TCRdb and include only in-frame sequences with V and J called. Some clones fail to appear in such tables; in the studies checked, an unresolved V gene covers under half of the shortfall, and the cause of the remainder is unknown. That table supplies the V and J calls and clone size; D and trimming were determined from the DNA. The sample records about 240,000 clones, approximately 86% of which are singletons. Of the sample, 3.3% falls within the top ten clones.

General conclusions and limits of the study: How much clinical and demographic metadata was included differed by source and by participant, and the metadata was provided uncurated.

Sequences were obtained from PBMCs or T cells enriched from blood (not recorded which). Recombination joined TRBV7-2 with TRBJ2-1; 9 middle bases align to TRBD1. This TCR derives from a woman aged 40 to 55 with acute COVID-19. The CDR3 in this case is CASSISGQGGDEQFF. The DNA is as follows: TGTGCCAGCAGCATCTCGGGACAGGGAGGCGATGAGCAGTTCTTC. Where the CDR3 stops, the reference TRBV7-2 and TRBJ2-1 genes take over; the full variable domain is GAGVSQSPSNKVTEKGKDVELRCDPISGHTALYWYRQSLGQGLEFLIYFQGNSAPDKSGLPSDRFSAERTGGSVSTLTIQRTQQEDSAVYLCASSISGQGGDEQFFGPGTRLTVL.